A selection of T cell receptor beta chains follows, all from one sample in a study of control samples from healthy donors and cancer patients. Using immunoSEQ multiplex PCR, the repertoire was profiled, and TCRdb retains in-frame clones only, with some absent. The table has 100,000 to 150,000 clones, approximately 90% seen once. The specimen was blood. The source of these receptors is a woman under 30 in good health. Both conserved end residues are part of each CDR3. The order of the fields is D gene, V gene, J gene, clone size, CDR3 protein, CDR3 DNA. A D gene is named only where the DNA matches it firmly. The size field is filled for only some rows; it gives once, few, many or a size class.

D: -
V: TRBV19
J: TRBJ2-2
size: -
CDR3: CASSMGRVNTGELFF
DNA: TGTGCCAGTAGTATGGGCAGGGTGAACACCGGGGAGCTGTTTTTT

D: -
V: TRBV28
J: TRBJ2-2
size: -
CDR3: CASSLPGLGLVNTGELFF
DNA: TGTGCCAGCAGTTTACCTGGCTTAGGGCTTGTGAACACCGGGGAGCTGTTTTTT

D: TRBD1
V: TRBV11-3
J: TRBJ1-6
size: -
CDR3: CASSLDPGQGYSPLHF
DNA: TGTGCCAGCAGCTTAGATCCGGGACAGGGGTACTCACCCCTCCACTTT

D: TRBD2
V: TRBV19
J: TRBJ2-1
size: -
CDR3: CASGRLAGGLMFF
DNA: TGTGCCAGTGGGAGACTAGCGGGGGGTCTGATGTTCTTC

D: TRBD1
V: TRBV6-5
J: TRBJ1-5
size: -
CDR3: CASRPGTGNQPQHF
DNA: TGTGCCAGCAGGCCCGGGACAGGGAATCAGCCCCAGCATTTT

D: -
V: TRBV19
J: TRBJ1-6
size: -
CDR3: CASRGGVDSPLHF
DNA: TGTGCCAGTAGGGGAGGGGTGGATTCACCCCTCCACTTT

D: -
V: TRBV4-2
J: TRBJ2-1
size: -
CDR3: CASSQDLQGWSYNEQFF
DNA: TGTGCCAGCAGCCAAGATTTGCAGGGGTGGTCCTACAATGAGCAGTTCTTC

D: -
V: TRBV28
J: TRBJ2-2
size: -
CDR3: CASSFQGAFGELFF
DNA: TGTGCCAGCAGTTTCCAAGGGGCTTTCGGGGAGCTGTTTTTT

D: -
V: TRBV5-4
J: TRBJ2-1
size: -
CDR3: CASSLRLDEQFF
DNA: TGTGCCAGCAGTTTACGTCTCGATGAGCAGTTCTTC

D: -
V: TRBV2
J: TRBJ2-7
size: once
CDR3: CASSGGFEYF
DNA: TGTGCCAGCAGTGGTGGATTCGAGTACTTC

D: TRBD1
V: TRBV6-1
J: TRBJ1-2
size: -
CDR3: CASSEPTRGANYGYTF
DNA: TGTGCCAGCAGTGAACCGACCAGGGGGGCTAACTATGGCTACACCTTC

D: -
V: TRBV7-2
J: TRBJ2-1
size: -
CDR3: CASSLGIDNEQFF
DNA: TGTGCCAGCAGCTTAGGTATAGACAATGAGCAGTTCTTC

D: TRBD2
V: TRBV5-4
J: TRBJ2-2
size: -
CDR3: CASSFRSGSIAGELFF
DNA: TGTGCCAGCAGCTTTCGAAGCGGGAGTATCGCCGGGGAGCTGTTTTTT

D: -
V: TRBV5-6
J: TRBJ1-5
size: -
CDR3: CASSWGGGSNQPQHF
DNA: TGTGCCAGCAGCTGGGGAGGGGGTAGCAATCAGCCCCAGCATTTT

D: TRBD2
V: TRBV28
J: TRBJ2-1
size: -
CDR3: CASGPTSGSGGEQFF
DNA: TGTGCCAGCGGTCCAACTAGCGGGAGCGGGGGTGAGCAGTTCTTC

D: TRBD2
V: TRBV7-3
J: TRBJ2-5
size: -
CDR3: CASSLAGGGTFETQYF
DNA: TGTGCCAGCAGCTTAGCGGGAGGGGGCACCTTCGAGACCCAGTACTTC

D: -
V: TRBV19
J: TRBJ2-6
size: -
CDR3: CASRADSSGANVLTF
DNA: TGTGCCAGTAGGGCCGACAGCTCTGGGGCCAACGTCCTGACTTTC

D: TRBD1
V: TRBV7-2
J: TRBJ1-3
size: -
CDR3: CASSLTGDSGNTIYF
DNA: TGTGCCAGCAGTCTAACAGGGGACTCTGGAAACACCATATATTTT

D: -
V: TRBV6-4
J: TRBJ1-2
size: -
CDR3: CASRRREGKDYGYTF
DNA: TGTGCCAGCAGGAGAAGAGAGGGGAAAGACTATGGCTACACCTTC

D: TRBD1
V: TRBV6-6
J: TRBJ1-1
size: -
CDR3: CASSPGTGANTEAFF
DNA: TGTGCCAGCAGCCCAGGGACAGGGGCGAACACTGAAGCTTTCTTT

D: -
V: TRBV5-1
J: TRBJ2-5
size: -
CDR3: CASSRGHGETQYF
DNA: TGCGCCAGCAGCAGAGGGCATGGGGAGACCCAGTACTTC

D: -
V: TRBV19
J: TRBJ2-2
size: -
CDR3: CASSIGLVDTGELFF
DNA: TGTGCCAGTAGTATAGGACTAGTTGACACCGGGGAGCTGTTTTTT